These T cell receptor beta chains were read from a single sample in a study of T cell repertoires in cytomegalovirus infection. TCRdb re-called the reads with MiXCR, one entry per CDR3 protein. The sample lists 450,000 to 600,000 distinct CDR3 sequences; around 11% were seen once. The sequenced sample consisted of PBMCs. These receptors all stem from a human donor in good health (CMV status not recorded). Some clones in this sample may be carry-over from other donors' samples. The CDR3 runs from the conserved cysteine through the conserved F or W. A D gene is named only where the DNA matches it firmly. Rows may omit the clone size; those that give it use once, few, many or a size class.

d_gene	v_gene	abundance	j_gene	CDR3nt	CDR3aa
-	TRBV12-3/TRBV12-4	many	TRBJ1-4	TGTGCCAGCAGTGCAGACACGAGGGGTGAAAAACTGTTTTTT	CASSADTRGEKLFF
-	TRBV7-2	many	TRBJ2-1	TGTGCCAGCAGCTTTAGCTCTATGACTAGAAAAGGATACAATGAGCAGTTCTTC	CASSFSSMTRKGYNEQFF
TRBD1	TRBV6-6	many	TRBJ1-1	TGTGCCAGCAGTTCGTCCGGGACAGGGGCCACTGAAGCTTTCTTT	CASSSSGTGATEAFF
-	TRBV14	-	TRBJ2-1	TGTGCCAGCAGCCAATATCAGGGAAGGAATGAGCAGTTCTTC	CASSQYQGRNEQFF
TRBD1	TRBV6-6	-	TRBJ1-5	TGTGCCAGCATGGACAGGGCGAATCAGCCCCAGCATTTT	CASMDRANQPQHF
TRBD1	TRBV4-2	-	TRBJ1-2	TGTGCCAGCAGCCAAGAAGACAGGGAAAACTATGGCTACACCTTC	CASSQEDRENYGYTF
-	TRBV7-9	many	TRBJ2-7	TGTGCCAGCAGCTCCGGGGCCGCGGGCTACGAGCAGTACTTC	CASSSGAAGYEQYF
-	TRBV6-1	many	TRBJ2-1	TGTGCCACTGGAAGGTACAATGAGCAGTTCTTC	CATGRYNEQFF
-	TRBV20-1	-	TRBJ1-2	TGCAGTGCTAGAGCTCGGACGCCGACATGGGATGGCTACACCTTC	CSARARTPTWDGYTF
TRBD1	TRBV11-2	many	TRBJ2-5	TGTGCCAGCAGCTCTGGGGACAGGGGCCTTCAAGAGACCCAGTACTTC	CASSSGDRGLQETQYF
-	TRBV20-1	-	TRBJ2-5	TGCAGTGCTAGACCTGGGGAGACCCAGTACTTC	CSARPGETQYF
-	TRBV19	-	TRBJ2-7	TGTGCCAGTAGTACAGGATGGGCTGGGACCTACGAGCAGTACTTC	CASSTGWAGTYEQYF
TRBD2	TRBV19	-	TRBJ2-3	TGTGCCAGTAGTACGGGGGGGGCCACAGATACGCAGTATTTT	CASSTGGATDTQYF
-	TRBV7-9	many	TRBJ1-1	TGTGCCAGCAGCCCCGTTCGGGTAGACACTGAAGCTTTCTTT	CASSPVRVDTEAFF
-	TRBV7-9	many	TRBJ2-7	TGTGCCAGCAGCTTAGGGGGAGAAGGGGAAGACTCCTACGAGCAGTACTTC	CASSLGGEGEDSYEQYF
TRBD2	TRBV20-1	few	TRBJ2-1	TGCAGCGCCCCGCGGGGGGAAGGCTACAATGAGCAGTTCTTC	CSAPRGEGYNEQFF
-	TRBV6-1	many	TRBJ1-2	TGTGCCACCCGGGACTCGGGGGGATATGGCTACACCTTC	CATRDSGGYGYTF
TRBD2	TRBV20-1	-	TRBJ2-1	TGCAGCCCTCTATTAGCGGGATACCCGGAGCAGTTCTTC	CSPLLAGYPEQFF
TRBD1	TRBV12-3/TRBV12-4	many	TRBJ1-1	TGTGCCAGCAGTCCAGGGGGCACGGACACTGAAGCTTTCTTT	CASSPGGTDTEAFF
TRBD1	TRBV4-2	-	TRBJ1-2	TGTGCCAGCAGCCCGCAACATGGACAGGGAGAATTTGGCTACACCTTC	CASSPQHGQGEFGYTF
-	TRBV20-1	-	TRBJ1-4	TGCAGTGCTAGGGGCCCTAATGAAAAACTGTTTTTT	CSARGPNEKLFF
-	TRBV4-2	few	TRBJ2-3	TGTGCCAGCAGCCAAGTAGCGGACACAGATACGCAGTATTTT	CASSQVADTDTQYF
TRBD2	TRBV28	-	TRBJ2-5	TGTGCCAGCACAGGGTTGCGGGAGGTTCGGGAGACCCAGTACTTC	CASTGLREVRETQYF
-	TRBV4-1	many	TRBJ1-1	TGCGCCAGCAGCCAATCACAGCGGAAGAACACTGAAGCTTTCTTT	CASSQSQRKNTEAFF
-	TRBV19	many	TRBJ2-2	TGTGCCAGTAGTACGTACAGCGGGGAGCTGTTTTTT	CASSTYSGELFF
TRBD2	TRBV28	few	TRBJ2-7	TGTGCCAGCAGTTTAATAGCGGGAGGGCAGAGCTCCTACGAGCAGTACTTC	CASSLIAGGQSSYEQYF
TRBD1	TRBV5-1	few	TRBJ2-2	TGCGCCAGCACCTTCCGGGACAGCCCTGCGGGCACCGGGGAGCTGTTTTTT	CASTFRDSPAGTGELFF
-	TRBV5-1	many	TRBJ1-1	TGCGCCAGCAGCGAGTCGGGGAGGTTGACTGAAGCTTTCTTT	CASSESGRLTEAFF
TRBD2	TRBV27	-	TRBJ2-3	TGTGCCAGCAGTTCTCCGCGGGAGTTCTCAGATACGCAGTATTTT	CASSSPREFSDTQYF
TRBD2	TRBV7-6	many	TRBJ2-1	TGTGCCAGCAGCTTAGCTCGGGGGGGTGAGCAGTTCTTC	CASSLARGGEQFF
-	TRBV7-8	many	TRBJ1-5	TGTGCCAGCAGCAGGGGTGGCAATCAGCCCCAGCATTTT	CASSRGGNQPQHF
-	TRBV6-2/TRBV6-3	many	TRBJ1-4	TGTGCCAGCAGTGGAGCACGGACTGGAGGTGAAAAACTGTTTTTT	CASSGARTGGEKLFF
-	TRBV11-2	-	TRBJ2-3	TGTGCCAGCAGCTCGACGTCCAGTATGACAGATACGCAGTATTTT	CASSSTSSMTDTQYF
-	TRBV5-6	many	TRBJ2-3	TGTGCCAGCAGATATAGATTAACTAGCACAGATACGCAGTATTTT	CASRYRLTSTDTQYF
-	TRBV6-2/TRBV6-3	-	TRBJ2-2	TGTGCCAGCAGTGCCCGACAGGGAGGGGCCGGGGTGCTGTTTTTT	CASSARQGGAGVLFF
-	TRBV4-1	-	TRBJ2-6	TGCGCCAGCAGCCAAGGTCTTAGGGTTGGGGCCAACGTCCTGACTTTC	CASSQGLRVGANVLTF
-	TRBV7-2	many	TRBJ2-5	TGTGCCAGCAGCTTATGGGAACAAGAGACCCAGTACTTC	CASSLWEQETQYF
TRBD2	TRBV28	few	TRBJ2-1	TGTGCCAGCAGTCCCTCCGGGAGGCGAGGGGCCAATGAGCAGTTCTTC	CASSPSGRRGANEQFF
-	TRBV5-6	many	TRBJ1-4	TGTGCCAGCAGCTTTGGGGGATCCGACGAAAAACTGTTTTTT	CASSFGGSDEKLFF
-	TRBV4-2	many	TRBJ1-3	TGTGCCAGCAGCCAAGATCCGGGAACCTCTGGAAACACCATATATTTT	CASSQDPGTSGNTIYF
-	TRBV7-9	-	TRBJ2-3	TGTGCCAGCAGCCCCACCGTCGAGGATACGCAGTATTTT	CASSPTVEDTQYF
-	TRBV7-9	many	TRBJ2-1	TGTGCCAGCCTTGGTCAGGTTTCGTACAATGAGCAGTTCTTC	CASLGQVSYNEQFF
-	TRBV7-9	few	TRBJ1-1	TGTGCCAGCAGCTTATTTTATTCCTCGAGGGCTGGGAACACTGAAGCTTTCTTT	CASSLFYSSRAGNTEAFF
TRBD2	TRBV6-5	-	TRBJ2-7	TGTGCCAGCAATGGACTAGCGGGAGCGGATGAGCAGTACTTC	CASNGLAGADEQYF
TRBD1	TRBV12-3/TRBV12-4	many	TRBJ2-3	TGTGCCAGCAGTTTCCCGGACAGGGGCCATGATACGCAGTATTTT	CASSFPDRGHDTQYF
-	TRBV7-8	many	TRBJ2-1	TGTGCCAGCAGCCCCTCGGGACGGGGGGCCCCCAATGAGCAGTTCTTC	CASSPSGRGAPNEQFF
-	TRBV27	-	TRBJ2-2	TGTGCCAGCAAACCGTGGGGGAGCACCGGGGAGCTGTTTTTT	CASKPWGSTGELFF
-	TRBV12-3/TRBV12-4	-	TRBJ1-6	TGTGCCAGCAGGAGAAGCTCCTATAATTCACCCCTCCACTTT	CASRRSSYNSPLHF
-	TRBV12-5	few	TRBJ2-3	TGTGCTAGTGGTCCCCCGGTCGCAGATACGCAGTATTTT	CASGPPVADTQYF
-	TRBV6-6	few	TRBJ2-1	TGTGCCAGCAGTTCTCAGGGCTTTTCCTCCAATGAGCAGTTCTTC	CASSSQGFSSNEQFF
TRBD2	TRBV2	many	TRBJ2-3	TGTGCCAGCACCGAGACTAGCGGGAATAGAAATACGCAGTATTTT	CASTETSGNRNTQYF
-	TRBV19	few	TRBJ1-2	TGTGCCAGTAGTATCTGGGAGACTAACTATGGCTACACCTTC	CASSIWETNYGYTF
TRBD1	TRBV4-1	many	TRBJ2-5	TGCGCCAGCAGCCAGCGGACAGGGGACCAAGAGACCCAGTACTTC	CASSQRTGDQETQYF
-	TRBV7-2	many	TRBJ2-7	TGTGCCAGCAGCTTAGGGCGCGGGAAGTGGTACGAGCAGTACTTC	CASSLGRGKWYEQYF
-	TRBV12-3/TRBV12-4	few	TRBJ2-7	TGTGCCAGCAGTTTAAACGCCTACGAGCAGTACTTC	CASSLNAYEQYF